This entry lists 18 T cell receptor beta chains sequenced from one sample in a study of CD8 T cell repertoires and HIV-1 epitope variants. No antigen is known for these receptors. This table comes from immunoSEQ multiplex PCR, and its TCRdb copy is limited to in-frame clones, with some not included. The table shows thousands of clones, with about 63% occurring only once. Input material: cultured CD8+ T cells derived from PBMCs. The receptors come from a male donor with HIV.

This sequence joins TRBV5-4 and TRBJ1-5; no definite D call. Trimming removed 2 bases from V and 0 bases from J, with 6 bases in between. The CDR3 length is 14 residues. The germline V gene has CDR1 SGHNT and CDR2 YYREEE (reference sequence). The DNA for the CDR3 is TGTGCCAGCAGCTTTTCGGGTAGCAATCAGCCCCAGCATTTT. Amino acids: CASSFSGSNQPQHF. Filled out from reference TRBV5-4 and TRBJ1-5, the complete variable domain reads ETGVTQSPTHLIKTRGQQVTLRCSSQSGHNTVSWYQQALGQGPQFIFQYYREEENGRGNFPPRFSGLQFPNYSSELNVNALELDDSALYLCASSFSGSNQPQHFGDGTRLSIL.

This chain connects TRBV27 to TRBJ2-1; D call uncertain. Germline loops: CDR1 MNHEY, CDR2 SMNVEV (reference sequence). V gave up 6 bases and J gave up 5 bases, with 11 bases separating them. This CDR3 has 13 amino acids. DNA for the CDR3: TGTGCCAGCAGCCAAGCGTACAACAATGAGCAGTTCTTC. Its translation is CASSQAYNNEQFF.

This clone has a handful of counts. This chain connects TRBV28 to TRBJ2-1, with 9 bases lining up with TRBD2. J lost 0 bases, V lost 10 bases, and 7 bases had no gene match. The CDR3 sequence is 15 residues long. Per the germline V gene, CDR1 is MDHEN and CDR2 is SYDVKM. The CDR3 DNA sequence: TGTGCCACTAAGCGGGAGGTTAGCTCCTACAATGAGCAGTTCTTC. Translated: CATKREVSSYNEQFF.

This sequence joins TRBV7-2 and TRBJ2-1, with 7 bases that match TRBD1. The CDR3 contains 15 residues. Germline-derived CDR1 and CDR2 are SGHTA and FQGNSA. The V segment lost 1 base and the J segment 2 bases; nucleotides outside the gene matches: 2. The DNA for the CDR3 is TGTGCCAGCAGCTTAGTAGGGGGCGCCTACAATGAGCAGTTCTTC. This encodes CASSLVGGAYNEQFF.

This chain joins TRBV4-3 and TRBJ1-2; 9 bases align to TRBD1. The germline V gene has CDR1 LGHNA and CDR2 YSLEER. Losses at the gene ends were 1 base for V and 6 bases for J; bases not matched to a gene: 6. This CDR3 region has 15 residues. In DNA form, the CDR3 reads TGCGCCAGCAGCCAAGTGGTGGGACAGGGTAATGGCTACACCTTC. This sequence encodes CASSQVVGQGNGYTF.

This sequence joins TRBV7-6 and TRBJ2-1; D is undetermined. Germline V gives CDR1 SGHVS, CDR2 FNYEAQ. This CDR3 spans 14 amino acids. V was pared by 1 base and J by 5 bases, with 9 bases between. The CDR3 sequence: CASSLGNRDNEQFF. In nucleotides, the CDR3 is TGTGCCAGCAGCTTAGGTAACCGAGACAATGAGCAGTTCTTC.

This clone was detected once. This chain links TRBV28 with TRBJ1-5; 9 bases are shared with TRBD1. Germline V gene sequence: CDR1 MDHEN, CDR2 SYDVKM. The junction had 3 bases not matched to a gene; V was cut back by 5 bases and J by 4 bases. The CDR3 is made up of 14 amino acids. The CDR3 region is CASSEGTGNQPQHF. In DNA, the CDR3 is TGTGCCAGCAGTGAGGGGACAGGGAATCAGCCCCAGCATTTT.

V gene TRBV25-1 combines with J gene TRBJ1-1; TRBD1 matches 7 bases. V lost 6 bases and J lost 1; bases outside the gene matches: 14. The CDR3 consists of 17 residues. CDR1 is MGHDK, CDR2 SYGVNS, per germline. DNA for the CDR3: TGTGCCAGCAGCCCCTCCCAGGGGGATATGGGGAACACTGAAGCTTTCTTT. Protein sequence: CASSPSQGDMGNTEAFF.

Comments on this clone: Within the sample, other DNA sequences also encode this same CDR3. This rearrangement joins TRBV7-2 to TRBJ2-1; D call uncertain. The CDR3 consists of 13 residues. CDR1 is SGHTA, CDR2 FQGNSA, per germline. The V end lost 1 base, the J end lost 7 bases, and 8 bases lay between the germline ends. The DNA of the CDR3 is TGTGCCAGCAGCTTAGGAGGAGAGAATGAGCAGTTCTTC. It translates to CASSLGGENEQFF.

This clone was observed a single time. The chain recombines TRBV4-2 with TRBJ2-3, with TRBD2 matching over 13 bases. The V gene's germline CDR1 is LGHNA and CDR2 YNFKEQ. CDR3 length: 20 amino acids. Trimming removed 4 bases from V and 0 bases from J; junction bases left unmatched: 13. The CDR3 loop reads CASSRRLAGGLATSTDTQYF. The CDR3 nucleotides read TGTGCCAGCAGCCGTAGACTAGCGGGGGGTTTAGCCACTAGCACAGATACGCAGTATTTT.

This clone has just a few counts. The chain is built from TRBV10-1 and TRBJ2-3; D might be TRBD2 (7 bases). The CDR3 totals 15 residues. V lost 0 bases to trimming and J lost 5 bases, with 12 bases between them. Germline V gene data show CDR1 as WNHNN and CDR2 as SYGVQD (reference sequence). For the CDR3, the DNA is TGCGCCAGCAGTGAGTCGGGGGGGCCGGGAGATACGCAGTATTTT. As protein: CASSESGGPGDTQYF.

The J gene is TRBJ1-1, the V gene TRBV6-5; 7 nucleotides match TRBD1. CDR3 length: 15 residues. The trim removed 0 bases at V and 5 bases at J, leaving 6 bases unmatched. Germline-derived CDR1 and CDR2 are MNHEY and SVGAGI. The CDR3 is CASSYSDRLRTEAFF. CDR3 in DNA: TGTGCCAGCAGTTACTCGGACAGGCTTAGGACTGAAGCTTTCTTT.

This clone was seen just once. As DNA, the CDR3 is TGTGCCTGGCTAAAGGGACAGGGACAATACGAGCAGTACTTC. Translated, it gives CAWLKGQGQYEQYF. The chain has TRBV30 and TRBJ2-7, with TRBD1 matching 9 bases. This CDR3 spans 14 amino acids. Germline V gene sequence: CDR1 GTSNPN, CDR2 SVGIG (reference sequence). J gave up 4 bases and V 5 bases, and 9 bases lay outside the gene matches.

The CDR3 DNA follows: TGTGCCAGCAGCTCCGCCGGGATAGATCAAGAGACCCAGTACTTC. Protein: CASSSAGIDQETQYF. V gene TRBV2 combines with J gene TRBJ2-5, with D perhaps TRBD2 (5 bases). The V end was cut by 6 bases, the J end by 2 bases, with 16 bases between. This CDR3 has 15 amino acids. Germline V gives CDR1 SNHLY, CDR2 FYNNEI.

This clone was detected once. The CDR3 nucleotides are TGTGCCAGCAGCCCGGACGGCCAAGAGACCCAGTACTTC. Its translation is CASSPDGQETQYF. The chain is built from TRBV7-9 and TRBJ2-5; D ambiguous. Germline CDR1 reads SEHNR; CDR2 reads FQNEAQ (reference sequence). V lost 5 bases to trimming and J lost 1 base, with 8 bases between them. The CDR3 consists of 13 residues.

The rearrangement joins TRBV27 to TRBJ2-7; 12 nucleotides agree with TRBD2. V was pared by 5 bases and J by 0 bases, with 5 bases of the junction left unmatched. The germline gives CDR1 MNHEY, CDR2 SMNVEV (reference sequence). This CDR3 region has 16 residues. CDR3 sequence (DNA): TGTGCCAGCAGTCCGTCGGGACTAGCGGGCTCCTACGAGCAGTACTTC. Translation: CASSPSGLAGSYEQYF.

The chain carries TRBV27 and TRBJ2-2; 10 bases match TRBD1. The trim removed 6 bases at V and 3 bases at J, leaving 13 bases unmatched. The germline gives CDR1 MNHEY, CDR2 SMNVEV (reference sequence). This CDR3 spans 18 amino acids. Here the CDR3 DNA reads TGTGCCAGCAGCCCGAATCCCCCGGGACAGGGGCACACCGGGGAGCTGTTTTTT. Residues: CASSPNPPGQGHTGELFF.

The rearrangement uses TRBV5-3 and TRBJ1-5, with D possibly matching TRBD1 (6 bases). TRBV5-3 is an ORF; its function is uncertain. The CDR3 is 20 amino acids. The V and J ends lost 4 bases and 4 bases respectively, with 30 bases between them. CDR3 region: CARSGTDYRALGERNQPQHF. CDR3 coding DNA: TGTGCCAGAAGCGGTACCGATTACAGGGCCCTGGGCGAGAGGAATCAGCCCCAGCATTTT.